This T cell receptor beta chain is from a study of identical twins. Findings and caveats of the study: Findings depended on cross-sectional statistics rather than tracking the same donors. Zero-insertion analyses could be partly confounded by invariant MAIT and iNKT cells. Out-of-frame TCR alpha sharing in monozygotic twins exceeded recombination model predictions.

This CDR3 comprises 17 residues. V gave up 8 bases and J gave up 1 base; unmatched junction bases: 11. CDR1 and CDR2 from the germline V gene are SGHTA and FQGNSA. This clonotype was seen repeatedly, ten times or more. The antigen is not known. A single record per CDR3 protein comes from TCRdb applying MiXCR to the 5' RACE reads. The sample contains 280,000 or so distinct CDR3 sequences, under 9% of which appear only once. Separately, the same data were catalogued under a study of yellow fever vaccine responses in identical twins.

The clonotype was recovered from a woman aged 18 to 35 in good health. The sequenced material came from memory (CD45RO+) T cells sorted from blood. V and J are TRBV7-2 and TRBJ2-2; 9 bases line up with TRBD1. DNA for the CDR3: TGTGCCAGCCTTTTGATCTGGGGACAGGGGAACACCGGGGAGCTGTTTTTT. Its translation: CASLLIWGQGNTGELFF.